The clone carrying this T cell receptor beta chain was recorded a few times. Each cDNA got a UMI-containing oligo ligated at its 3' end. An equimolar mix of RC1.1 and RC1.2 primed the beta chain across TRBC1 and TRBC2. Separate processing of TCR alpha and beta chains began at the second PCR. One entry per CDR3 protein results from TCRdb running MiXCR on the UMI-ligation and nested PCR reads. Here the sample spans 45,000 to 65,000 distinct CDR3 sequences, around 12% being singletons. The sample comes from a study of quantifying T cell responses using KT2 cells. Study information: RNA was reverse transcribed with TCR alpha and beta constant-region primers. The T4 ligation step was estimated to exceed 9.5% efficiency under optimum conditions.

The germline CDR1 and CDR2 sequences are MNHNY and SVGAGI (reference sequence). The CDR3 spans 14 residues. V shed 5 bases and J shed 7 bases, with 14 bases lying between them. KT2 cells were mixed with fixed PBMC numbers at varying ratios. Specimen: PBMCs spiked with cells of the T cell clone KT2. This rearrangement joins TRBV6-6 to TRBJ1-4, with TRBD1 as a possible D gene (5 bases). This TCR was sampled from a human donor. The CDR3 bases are TGTGCCAGCAGTAACCCGGGGGTCGGTGAAAAACTGTTTTTT. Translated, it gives CASSNPGVGEKLFF.